The T cell receptor (beta chain) described here comes from a study of shared clonotypes between healthy human individuals. Clones were read by immunoSEQ multiplex PCR, and TCRdb kept only the in-frame ones, dropping some. The sample records 2 million to 2.5 million clones, approximately 94% being singletons. V shed 0 bases and J 3 bases; nucleotides not matched to a gene: 4. The CDR3 runs to 15 residues. Germline assignment: CDR1 SEHNR and CDR2 FQNEAQ (reference sequence). The sample was naive CD4+ T cells sorted from blood. This sample's subset: CD45RA+ positively selected. The chain employs TRBV7-9 and TRBJ2-5, with 7 bases aligning to TRBD2. This receptor was obtained from a man between 18 and 35 years old in good health. In DNA form, the CDR3 reads TGTGCCAGCAGCTTAGCCGCAGGGAGGGAAGAGACCCAGTACTTC. This codes for CASSLAAGREETQYF.